A single sample gave rise to the 25 T cell receptor beta chains below, sequenced in a study of fetal regulatory T cell absence and autoimmunity. The protocol was immunoSEQ multiplex PCR, while the TCRdb copy is restricted to in-frame clones and leaves out a portion. The profile shows some 44,000 clones, roughly 80% of them singletons. Sequencing was performed on cord blood. All receptors derive from a newborn boy with IPEX syndrome.

This rearrangement joins TRBV7-9 to TRBJ2-1, with TRBD2 matching 8 bases. The CDR3 runs to 14 residues. The germline V gene encodes CDR1 SEHNR and CDR2 FQNEAQ (reference sequence). The trim removed 5 bases at V and 2 bases at J, leaving 2 bases unmatched. The CDR3: CASSRTSPYNEQFF. Here the CDR3 DNA reads TGTGCCAGCAGCCGGACTAGCCCCTACAATGAGCAGTTCTTC.

V is TRBV7-9 and J is TRBJ1-4; possible D gene TRBD1, 5 bases. The length of the CDR3 is 15 residues. CDR1 SEHNR and CDR2 FQNEAQ come from the germline V gene (reference sequence). Deletions cut 4 bases from V and 3 bases from J, with 12 bases between. CDR3 nucleotide sequence: TGTGCCAGCAGCTGGGGGGGGAGTGCTAATGAAAAACTGTTTTTT. This encodes CASSWGGSANEKLFF.

The V call is TRBV19, the J call TRBJ2-5; maybe TRBD2 (6 bases). The CDR3 spans 15 residues. Deletions cut 5 bases from V and 4 bases from J, with 17 bases between. The V gene's germline CDR1 is LNHDA and CDR2 SQIVND (reference sequence). CDR3 residues: CASSSPGTLGETQYF. As DNA, the CDR3 is TGTGCCAGTAGTTCTCCCGGGACTCTGGGAGAGACCCAGTACTTC.

This clone came up once. This chain links TRBV5-1 with TRBJ2-2; no reliable D call. The V end was cut by 4 bases, the J end by 2 bases, with 12 bases between. The CDR3 runs 15 residues. Germline V gene lookup returns CDR1 SGHRS and CDR2 YFSETQ. The CDR3 region is CASSAAGINTGELFF. CDR3 bases: TGCGCCAGCAGCGCCGCAGGTATTAACACCGGGGAGCTGTTTTTT.

The chain combines TRBV20-1 with TRBJ2-3; D could derive from TRBD1 or TRBD2 (5 bases each). Trimming removed 3 bases from V and 6 bases from J, with 7 bases in between. CDR3 length: 11 amino acids. Looked up from germline, CDR1 is DFQATT and CDR2 is SNEGSKA (reference sequence). CDR3 DNA: TGCAGTGCTAGTTGGGGGGATACGCAGTATTTT. Residues: CSASWGDTQYF.

The chain joins TRBV11-3 to TRBJ2-1; D is undetermined. Germline assignment: CDR1 SGHNT and CDR2 YENEEA. V was cut by 0 bases and J by 8 bases, with 5 bases left in between. This CDR3 contains 12 residues. The CDR3 region is CASSLDDDEQFF. CDR3 DNA sequence: TGTGCCAGCAGCTTAGATGACGATGAGCAGTTCTTC.

This chain connects TRBV6-1 to TRBJ1-2; 7 bases map to TRBD1. CDR1 is MNHNS, CDR2 SASEGT, per germline. The J segment lost 0 bases and the V segment lost 3 bases, leaving 4 bases of the junction unmatched. The CDR3 has 15 amino acids. For the CDR3, the DNA is TGTGCCAGCAGTGATACCGGGACAGCTAACTATGGCTACACCTTC. It translates to CASSDTGTANYGYTF.

J is TRBJ2-5 and V is TRBV7-2; tentatively, D is TRBD2 (7 bases). Germline CDR1 and CDR2: SGHTA and FQGNSA. Trimming cost V 5 bases and J 4 bases, with 17 bases left between them. The CDR3 has 15 amino acids. The CDR3 region is CASSKRGGMGETQYF. The CDR3 DNA follows: TGTGCCAGCAGCAAAAGGGGGGGCATGGGAGAGACCCAGTACTTC.

The gene calls are TRBV6-1 and TRBJ2-2; D not certain. This CDR3 contains 14 residues. Germline V lookup: CDR1 MNHNS, CDR2 SASEGT. Trimming stripped 3 bases from V and 4 bases from J, with 9 bases between. As DNA, the CDR3 is TGTGCCAGCAGTGAGGTCTTCGGCACCGGGGAGCTGTTTTTT. It encodes CASSEVFGTGELFF.

This rearrangement joins TRBV4-1 to TRBJ2-2; D ambiguous. CDR3 length: 14 residues. V was trimmed by 1 base and J by 6 bases, leaving 9 bases between them. From germline, CDR1 is MGHRA and CDR2 YSYEKL. CDR3 sequence (DNA): TGCGCCAGCAGCCAAGTTCCCGCCGCCGGGGAGCTGTTTTTT. Residues: CASSQVPAAGELFF.

The chain links TRBV6-5 to TRBJ2-5; TRBD2 matches at 11 bases. J gave up 4 bases and V 2 bases, and 6 bases lay outside the gene matches. CDR1 and CDR2 (germline): MNHEY, SVGAGI. The CDR3 is made up of 16 amino acids. The CDR3 is CASSYTLAGGSETQYF. CDR3 coding DNA: TGTGCCAGCAGTTACACCCTAGCGGGGGGATCAGAGACCCAGTACTTC.

The J gene is TRBJ2-1, the V gene TRBV14, with 10 bases matching TRBD2. The length of the CDR3 is 14 residues. Germline V gene lookup returns CDR1 SGHDN and CDR2 FVKESK. The J segment lost 9 bases and the V segment lost 4 bases, leaving 6 bases of the junction unmatched. CDR3 in DNA: TGTGCCAGCAGCCTCCCTAGCGGGGGAGGTGAGCAGTTCTTC. Its translation: CASSLPSGGGEQFF.

The chain is built from TRBV5-1 and TRBJ1-2; D is undetermined. The CDR3 is made up of 13 amino acids. Trimming removed 4 bases at V and 3 bases at J, with 10 bases between. In germline, CDR1 is SGHRS, CDR2 YFSETQ. The CDR3 protein is CASSAAVDYGYTF. Here the CDR3 DNA reads TGCGCCAGCAGCGCCGCGGTGGACTATGGCTACACCTTC.

The chain recombines TRBV9 with TRBJ2-3, with a possible D match to TRBD1 (6 bases). Trimming took off 3 bases at V and 5 bases at J, with 7 bases between the two ends. The V gene's germline CDR1 is SGDLS and CDR2 YYNGEE. The CDR3 extends over 12 amino acids. The CDR3 coding sequence is TGTGCCAGCAGCGCACAGGGAGATACGCAGTATTTT. Its translation: CASSAQGDTQYF.

The sample holds a few counts of this clone. The V call is TRBV30, the J call TRBJ1-2, with D hard to call. Deletions cut 2 bases from V and 4 bases from J, with 11 bases between. There are 13 residues in the CDR3. CDR1 is GTSNPN and CDR2 is SVGIG in the germline V gene (reference sequence). The CDR3 sequence: CAWSQLAAYGYTF. The CDR3 bases are TGTGCCTGGAGTCAACTGGCGGCCTATGGCTACACCTTC.

A few counts support this clone. In the same sample, other DNA sequences code for this CDR3. The rearrangement uses TRBV30 and TRBJ1-2; TRBD1 is a possible D gene (5 bases). V was pared by 0 bases and J by 4 bases, with 6 bases between. The length of the CDR3 is 12 residues. The V gene's germline CDR1 is GTSNPN and CDR2 SVGIG (reference sequence). The CDR3 sequence: CAWSVGGYGYTF. CDR3 in DNA: TGTGCCTGGAGTGTGGGGGGCTATGGCTACACCTTC. The full variable domain, its missing parts supplied by reference TRBV30 and TRBJ1-2, is SQTIHQWPATLVQPVGSPLSLECTVEGTSNPNLYWYRQAAGRGLQLLFYSVGIGQISSEVPQNLSASRPQDRQFILSSKKLLLSDSGFYLCAWSVGGYGYTFGSGTRLTVV.

The V call is TRBV7-9, the J call TRBJ2-2, with D unresolved. CDR1 SEHNR and CDR2 FQNEAQ come from the germline V gene (reference sequence). CDR3 length: 15 amino acids. V was pared by 4 bases and J by 6 bases, with 15 bases between. CDR3 amino acids: CASSSTYSAPGELFF. In DNA form, the CDR3 reads TGTGCCAGCAGCTCAACATATAGTGCCCCCGGGGAGCTGTTTTTT.

In this sample, this clone turned up once. The genes are TRBV6-4 and TRBJ2-3; TRBD2 matches 13 bases. V gave up 5 bases and J gave up 5 bases; unmatched junction bases: 4. There are 15 residues in the CDR3. Germline CDR1 and CDR2: MRHNA and SNTAGT. This chain's CDR3 is CASSRTSGRQDTQYF. In DNA form, the CDR3 reads TGTGCCAGCAGTAGGACTAGCGGGAGACAAGATACGCAGTATTTT.

The chain employs TRBV7-9 and TRBJ2-2; D is possibly TRBD2 (6 bases). Germline CDR1 reads SEHNR; CDR2 reads FQNEAQ (reference sequence). V lost 5 bases and J 2 bases, leaving 18 bases between the germline ends. The length of the CDR3 is 17 residues. CDR3 sequence (DNA): TGTGCCAGCAGCCCACTACGCGGGACTTTAAACACCGGGGAGCTGTTTTTT. Translating it yields CASSPLRGTLNTGELFF.

This rearrangement joins TRBV19 to TRBJ2-7; 15 nucleotides match TRBD2. V shed 3 bases and J 4 bases; nucleotides not matched to a gene: 1. CDR1 is LNHDA, CDR2 SQIVND, per germline (reference sequence). The CDR3 consists of 15 residues. The CDR3 loop is CASSIGTSGGYEQYF. As DNA, the CDR3 is TGTGCCAGTAGTATCGGGACTAGCGGGGGGTACGAGCAGTACTTC.

CDR3 sequence: CASTFLLALKQETQYF. CDR3 sequence (DNA): TGCGCCAGCACCTTCTTGCTAGCCCTAAAACAAGAGACCCAGTACTTC. The chain couples TRBV10-1 to TRBJ2-5, with a possible D match to TRBD2 (5 bases). The CDR3 sequence is 16 residues long. Germline assignment: CDR1 WNHNN and CDR2 SYGVQD (reference sequence). Trimming cost V 7 bases and J 2 bases, with 20 bases left between them.

V usage is TRBV11-3 and J usage is TRBJ2-1; 8 bases match TRBD2. Trimming removed 1 base from V and 4 bases from J; junction bases left unmatched: 6. The CDR3 has 16 amino acids. CDR1 is SGHNT, CDR2 YENEEA, per germline. This chain's CDR3 is CASSLAFRGGYNEQFF. The CDR3 coding sequence is TGTGCCAGCAGCTTAGCTTTCCGGGGGGGTTACAATGAGCAGTTCTTC.

The chain links TRBV30 to TRBJ1-1; D call uncertain. The germline gives CDR1 GTSNPN, CDR2 SVGIG (reference sequence). The V gene lost 7 bases and the J gene lost 0 bases, with 12 bases spanning the gap. The CDR3 is 13 residues long. In DNA form, the CDR3 reads TGTGCCTCCAGTTTCAAACTGAACACTGAAGCTTTCTTT. Translated: CASSFKLNTEAFF.

This clone occurred once. The same CDR3 can be traced to other DNA sequences in this sample. The V call is TRBV7-9, the J call TRBJ2-3, with TRBD2 matching 9 bases. The germline CDR1 and CDR2 sequences are SEHNR and FQNEAQ (reference sequence). This CDR3 has 15 amino acids. Trimming cost V 1 base and J 1 base; bases outside gene matches: 0. The CDR3 region is CASSLGTSGTDTQYF. The CDR3, as DNA: TGTGCCAGCAGCTTAGGGACTAGCGGCACAGATACGCAGTATTTT.

The chain couples TRBV2 to TRBJ2-1; a possible D gene is TRBD2 (5 bases). CDR3 length equals 17 residues. Trimming left V 9 bases short and J 3 bases short, with 24 bases between. Germline V gene sequence: CDR1 SNHLY, CDR2 FYNNEI. The CDR3 here is CASAPSRGRGNYNEQFF. In nucleotides, the CDR3 is TGTGCCAGTGCACCGTCTAGAGGGCGTGGAAACTACAATGAGCAGTTCTTC.